The clone carrying this T cell receptor beta chain was counted between two and nine times. Its cognate antigen is unknown. The CDR3 runs to 12 residues. Per germline, CDR1 MDHEN and CDR2 SYDVKM. V was cut by 8 bases and J by 3 bases, with 8 bases left in between. The sample belongs to a study of human T cells and chemical hapten exposure. As for the study in general: Cases of alopecia areata, totalis or universalis occurred in a predominantly female patient group. Whole-study findings and limits: The count of PT1 expanded TCRs correlated positively with patch test score.

TCRdb re-called the RACE reads through MiXCR, storing one row per CDR3 protein. The table shows some 400,000 distinct CDR3 sequences, with roughly 5% occurring only once. Indicated time point: pre-sensitization, week 0. The treatment was: therapeutic diphenylcyclopropenone sensitization with weekly scalp DPC. This receptor was obtained from a woman between 50 and 59 years old with alopecia areata. Some clones in this sample may be carry-over from other donors' samples. V usage is TRBV28 and J usage is TRBJ1-3; no clear D. The material was whole blood, obtained in connection with sensitization to the hapten diphenylcyclopropenone (DPC). CDR3 in amino acids: CASHGVGNTIYF. The DNA of the CDR3 is TGTGCCAGCCATGGCGTTGGAAACACCATATATTTT.